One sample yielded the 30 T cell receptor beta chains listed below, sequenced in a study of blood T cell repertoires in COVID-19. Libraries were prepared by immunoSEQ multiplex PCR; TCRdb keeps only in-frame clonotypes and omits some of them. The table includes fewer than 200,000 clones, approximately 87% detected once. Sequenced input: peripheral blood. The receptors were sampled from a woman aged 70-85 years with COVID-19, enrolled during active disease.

CDR3 in DNA: TGTGCCAGCAGGATCGACGGGAACTATGGCTACACCTTC. It specifies CASRIDGNYGYTF. This chain links TRBV6-5 with TRBJ1-2; D gene ambiguous. From germline, CDR1 is MNHEY and CDR2 SVGAGI. Trimming took off 6 bases at V and 2 bases at J, with 10 bases between the two ends. The length of the CDR3 is 13 residues.

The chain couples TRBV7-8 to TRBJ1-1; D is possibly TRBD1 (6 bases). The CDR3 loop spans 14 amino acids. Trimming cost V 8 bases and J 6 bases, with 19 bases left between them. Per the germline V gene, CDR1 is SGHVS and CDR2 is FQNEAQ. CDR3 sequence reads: CASGPPAGVAEAFF. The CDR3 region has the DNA TGTGCCAGCGGTCCCCCAGCAGGGGTGGCTGAAGCTTTCTTT.

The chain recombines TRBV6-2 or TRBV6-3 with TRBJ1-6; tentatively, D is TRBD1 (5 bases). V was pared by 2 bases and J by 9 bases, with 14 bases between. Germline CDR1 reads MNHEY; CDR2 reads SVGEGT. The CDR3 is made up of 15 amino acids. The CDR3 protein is CASSYIEGTGSPLHF. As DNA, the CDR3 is TGTGCCAGCAGTTACATCGAGGGGACTGGTTCACCCCTCCACTTT.

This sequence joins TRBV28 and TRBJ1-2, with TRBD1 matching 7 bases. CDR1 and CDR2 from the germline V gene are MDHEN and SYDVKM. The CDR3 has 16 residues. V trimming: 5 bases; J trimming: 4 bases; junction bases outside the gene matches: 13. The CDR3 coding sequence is TGTGCCAGCAGTATGGACAGGACCCTCTCCCCCTATGGCTACACCTTC. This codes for CASSMDRTLSPYGYTF.

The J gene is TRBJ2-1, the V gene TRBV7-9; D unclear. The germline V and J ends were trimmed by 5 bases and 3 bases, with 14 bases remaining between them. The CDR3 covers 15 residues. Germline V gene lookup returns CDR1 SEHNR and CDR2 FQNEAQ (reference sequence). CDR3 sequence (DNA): TGTGCCAGCAGCCCTGATGTTGGTAGCTACAATGAGCAGTTCTTC. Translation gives CASSPDVGSYNEQFF.

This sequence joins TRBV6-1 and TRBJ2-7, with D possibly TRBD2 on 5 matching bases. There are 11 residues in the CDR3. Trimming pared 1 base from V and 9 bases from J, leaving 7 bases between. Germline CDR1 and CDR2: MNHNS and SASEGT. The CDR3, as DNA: TGTGCCAGCAGTGAAGGAGGGTTGCAGTACTTC. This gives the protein CASSEGGLQYF.

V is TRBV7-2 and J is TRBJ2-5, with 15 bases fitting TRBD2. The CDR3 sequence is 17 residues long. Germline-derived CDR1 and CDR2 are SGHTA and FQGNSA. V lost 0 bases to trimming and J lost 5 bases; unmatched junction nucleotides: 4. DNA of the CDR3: TGTGCCAGCAGCTTAGCAGGACTAGCGGGAGGGCCCGAGACCCAGTACTTC. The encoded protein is CASSLAGLAGGPETQYF.

The chain's CDR3 is CAISVPLVGEQYF. CDR3 sequence (DNA): TGTGCCATCAGCGTGCCTTTAGTTGGCGAGCAGTACTTC. The chain joins TRBV10-3 to TRBJ2-7; D is ambiguous. The CDR3 has 13 amino acids. V was cut by 6 bases and J by 6 bases, with 15 bases left in between. Germline V gene sequence: CDR1 ENHRY, CDR2 SYGVKD.

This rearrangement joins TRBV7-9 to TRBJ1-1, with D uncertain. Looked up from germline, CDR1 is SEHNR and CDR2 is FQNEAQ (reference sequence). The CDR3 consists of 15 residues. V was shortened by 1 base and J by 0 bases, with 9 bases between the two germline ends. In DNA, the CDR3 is TGTGCCAGCAGCTTAGGTTACAGAGTGAACACTGAAGCTTTCTTT. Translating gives CASSLGYRVNTEAFF.

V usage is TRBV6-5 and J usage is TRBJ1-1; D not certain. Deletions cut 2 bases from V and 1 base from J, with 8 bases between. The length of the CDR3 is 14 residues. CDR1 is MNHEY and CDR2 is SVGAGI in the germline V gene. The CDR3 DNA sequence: TGTGCCAGCAGTTACGGGAGAGCGAACACTGAAGCTTTCTTT. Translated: CASSYGRANTEAFF.

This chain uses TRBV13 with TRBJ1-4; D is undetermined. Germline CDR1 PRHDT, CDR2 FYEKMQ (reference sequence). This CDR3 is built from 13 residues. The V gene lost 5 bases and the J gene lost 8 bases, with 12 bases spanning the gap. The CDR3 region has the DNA TGTGCCAGCAGCCCTGGGAGGGAAGAAAAACTGTTTTTT. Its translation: CASSPGREEKLFF.

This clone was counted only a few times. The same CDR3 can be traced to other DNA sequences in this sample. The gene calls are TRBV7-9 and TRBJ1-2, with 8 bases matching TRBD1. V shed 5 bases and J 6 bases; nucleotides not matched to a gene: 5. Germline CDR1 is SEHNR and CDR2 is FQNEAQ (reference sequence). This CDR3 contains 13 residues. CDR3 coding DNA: TGTGCCAGCAGCCGACAGGGGCCTGATGGCTACACCTTC. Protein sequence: CASSRQGPDGYTF.

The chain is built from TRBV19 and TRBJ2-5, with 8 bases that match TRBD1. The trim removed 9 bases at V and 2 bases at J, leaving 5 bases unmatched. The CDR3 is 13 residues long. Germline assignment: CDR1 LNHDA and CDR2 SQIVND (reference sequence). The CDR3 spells CASTGTGQETQYF. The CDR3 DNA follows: TGTGCCAGCACCGGGACAGGTCAAGAGACCCAGTACTTC.

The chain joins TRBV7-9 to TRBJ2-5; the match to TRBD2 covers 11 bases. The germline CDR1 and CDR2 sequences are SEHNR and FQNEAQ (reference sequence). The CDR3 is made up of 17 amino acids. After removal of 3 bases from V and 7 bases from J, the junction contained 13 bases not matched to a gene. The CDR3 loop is CASSFLRTSGSIGTQYF. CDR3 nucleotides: TGTGCCAGCAGCTTTCTGCGCACTAGCGGGAGCATAGGGACCCAGTACTTC.

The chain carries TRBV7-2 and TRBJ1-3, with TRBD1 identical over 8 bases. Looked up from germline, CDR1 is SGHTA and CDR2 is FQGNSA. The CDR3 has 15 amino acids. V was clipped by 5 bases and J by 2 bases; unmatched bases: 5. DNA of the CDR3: TGTGCCAGCAGCGAACAGGGGGTGGCTGGAAACACCATATATTTT. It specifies CASSEQGVAGNTIYF.

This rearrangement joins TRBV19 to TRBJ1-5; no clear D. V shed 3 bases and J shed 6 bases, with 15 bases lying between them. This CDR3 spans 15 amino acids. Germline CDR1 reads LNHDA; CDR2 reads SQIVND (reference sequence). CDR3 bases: TGTGCCAGTAGTATGTCCGGGGAAAGCGGTCAGCCCCAGCATTTT. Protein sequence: CASSMSGESGQPQHF.

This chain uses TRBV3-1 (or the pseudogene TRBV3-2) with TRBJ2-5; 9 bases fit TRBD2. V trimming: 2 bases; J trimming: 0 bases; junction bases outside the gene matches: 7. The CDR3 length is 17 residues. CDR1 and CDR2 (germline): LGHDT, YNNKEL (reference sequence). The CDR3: CASSQSSREGYQETQYF. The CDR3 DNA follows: TGTGCCAGCAGCCAATCGTCGCGGGAGGGGTACCAAGAGACCCAGTACTTC.

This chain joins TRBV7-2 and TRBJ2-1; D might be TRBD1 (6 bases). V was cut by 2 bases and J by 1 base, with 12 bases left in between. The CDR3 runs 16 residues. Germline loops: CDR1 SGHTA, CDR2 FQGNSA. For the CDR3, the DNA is TGTGCCAGCAGCTTATTGGGGGCCTTTTCCTACAATGAGCAGTTCTTC. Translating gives CASSLLGAFSYNEQFF.

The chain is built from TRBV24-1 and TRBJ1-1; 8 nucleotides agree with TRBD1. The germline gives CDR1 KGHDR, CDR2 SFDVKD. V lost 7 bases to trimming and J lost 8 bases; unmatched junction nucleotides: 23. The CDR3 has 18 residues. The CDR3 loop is CATRVQKDRGAKSREAFF. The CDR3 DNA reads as TGTGCCACCAGGGTCCAAAAAGACAGGGGCGCAAAATCCCGAGAAGCTTTCTTT.

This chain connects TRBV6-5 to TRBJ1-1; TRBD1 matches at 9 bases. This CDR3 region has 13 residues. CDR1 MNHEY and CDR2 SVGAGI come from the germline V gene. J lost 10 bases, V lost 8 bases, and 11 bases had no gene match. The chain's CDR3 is CASDMTGGIGAFF. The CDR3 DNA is TGTGCCAGCGATATGACAGGGGGGATTGGAGCTTTCTTT.

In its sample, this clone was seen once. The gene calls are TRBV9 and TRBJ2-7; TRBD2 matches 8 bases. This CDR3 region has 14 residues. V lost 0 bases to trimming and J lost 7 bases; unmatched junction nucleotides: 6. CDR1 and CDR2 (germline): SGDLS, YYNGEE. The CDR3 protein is CASSVVAGGGEQYF. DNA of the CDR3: TGTGCCAGCAGCGTAGTCGCGGGAGGAGGGGAGCAGTACTTC.

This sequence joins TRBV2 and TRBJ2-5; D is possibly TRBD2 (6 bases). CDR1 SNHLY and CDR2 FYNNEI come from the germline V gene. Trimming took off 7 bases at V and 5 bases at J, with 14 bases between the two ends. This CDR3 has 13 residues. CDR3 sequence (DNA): TGTGCCAGCACGGGGGACCAACTGGAGACCCAGTACTTC. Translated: CASTGDQLETQYF.

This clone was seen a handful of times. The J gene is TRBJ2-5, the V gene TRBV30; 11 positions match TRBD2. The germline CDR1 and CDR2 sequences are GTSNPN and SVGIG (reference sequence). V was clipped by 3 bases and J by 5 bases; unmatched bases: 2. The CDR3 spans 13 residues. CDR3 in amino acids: CAWRTSGSETQYF. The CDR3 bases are TGTGCCTGGAGAACTAGCGGGAGTGAGACCCAGTACTTC.

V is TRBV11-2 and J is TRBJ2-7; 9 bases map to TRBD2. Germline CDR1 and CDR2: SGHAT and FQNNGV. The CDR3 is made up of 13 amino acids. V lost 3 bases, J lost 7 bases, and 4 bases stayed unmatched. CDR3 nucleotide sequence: TGTGCCAGCAGCTTCGGGACTAGCTGGGAGCAGTACTTC. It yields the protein CASSFGTSWEQYF. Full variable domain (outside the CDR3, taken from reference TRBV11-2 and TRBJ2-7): EAGVAQSPRYKIIEKRQSVAFWCNPISGHATLYWYQQILGQGPKLLIQFQNNGVVDDSQLPKDRFSAERLKGVDSTLKIQPAKLEDSAVYLCASSFGTSWEQYFGPGTRLTVT.

The CDR3: CASSVEPARSTDTQYF. The CDR3 nucleotides are TGTGCCAGCAGCGTAGAGCCAGCGAGAAGCACAGATACGCAGTATTTT. V gene TRBV9 combines with J gene TRBJ2-3, with D hard to call. V was clipped by 0 bases and J by 0 bases, with 11 bases between them. Per germline, CDR1 SGDLS and CDR2 YYNGEE. The CDR3 loop spans 16 amino acids.

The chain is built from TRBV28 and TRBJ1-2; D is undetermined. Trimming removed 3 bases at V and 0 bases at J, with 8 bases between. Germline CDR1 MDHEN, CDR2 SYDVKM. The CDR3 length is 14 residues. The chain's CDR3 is CASSFIGSNYGYTF. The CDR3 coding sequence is TGTGCCAGCAGTTTTATCGGTTCTAACTATGGCTACACCTTC.

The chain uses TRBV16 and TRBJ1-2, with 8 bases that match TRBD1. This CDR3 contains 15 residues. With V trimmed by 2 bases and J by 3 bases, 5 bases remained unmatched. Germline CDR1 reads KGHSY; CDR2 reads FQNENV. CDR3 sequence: CASSQTPDRDYGYTF. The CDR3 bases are TGTGCCAGCAGCCAAACCCCGGACAGGGACTATGGCTACACCTTC.

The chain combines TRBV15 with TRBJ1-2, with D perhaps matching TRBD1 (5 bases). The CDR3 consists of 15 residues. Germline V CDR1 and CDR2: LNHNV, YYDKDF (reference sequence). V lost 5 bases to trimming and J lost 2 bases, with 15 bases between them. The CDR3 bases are TGTGCCACCAGCCCCCCCCCGGCAGGGAACTATGGCTACACCTTC. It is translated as CATSPPPAGNYGYTF.

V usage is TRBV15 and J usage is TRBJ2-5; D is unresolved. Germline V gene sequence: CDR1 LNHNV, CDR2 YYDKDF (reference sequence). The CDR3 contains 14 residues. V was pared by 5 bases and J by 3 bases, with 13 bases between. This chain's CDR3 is CATSFLSPKETQYF. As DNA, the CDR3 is TGTGCCACCAGCTTTTTGAGTCCCAAAGAGACCCAGTACTTC.

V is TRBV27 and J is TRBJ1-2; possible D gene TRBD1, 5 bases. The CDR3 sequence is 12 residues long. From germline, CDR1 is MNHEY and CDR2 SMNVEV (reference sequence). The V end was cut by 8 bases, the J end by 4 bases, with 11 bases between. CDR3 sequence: CASSQGGYGYTF. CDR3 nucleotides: TGTGCCAGCTCCCAGGGCGGCTATGGCTACACCTTC.